This T cell receptor (beta chain) was sequenced in a study of blood T cell repertoires in COVID-19. TCRdb's table, derived via immunoSEQ multiplex PCR, lists solely in-frame clones and lacks some. The top ten hold approximately 1.3% of the sample, which has about 150,000 clones, 70% to 90% seen once. Trimming removed 5 bases at V and 3 bases at J, with 7 bases between. This CDR3 has 11 amino acids. Germline CDR1 is DFQATT and CDR2 is SNEGSKA (reference sequence). The TCR comes from a woman aged 25 to 39 with acute COVID-19. The chain is built from TRBV20-1 and TRBJ1-2; tentative D call: TRBD1 (5 bases). Material for sequencing was PBMCs or T cells enriched from blood (not recorded which). CDR3 residues: CSAGGDYGYTF. The CDR3 nucleotides read TGCAGTGCTGGGGGGGACTATGGCTACACCTTC.